This is a list of T cell receptor beta chains from one sample in a study of T cells in Graves' hyperthyroidism and ophthalmopathy. TCRdb re-called the multiplex PCR reads with MiXCR, one entry per CDR3 protein. Of about 480,000 distinct CDR3 sequences listed, 20% to 25% are singletons. The sequenced sample consisted of blood. All receptors come from a woman in her 70s with Graves' ophthalmopathy. The CDR3 runs from the conserved cysteine through the conserved F or W. Each record gives: D gene, clone size, J gene, V gene, CDR3 protein, CDR3 DNA. D genes are given only for firm matches. Expanded clones get a size class; other rows say once, few or many, or leave the size out.

d_gene: TRBD1; abundance: -; j_gene: TRBJ1-2; v_gene: TRBV6-4; CDR3aa: CASSRTITTGGLGYGYTF; CDR3nt: TGTGCCAGCAGCCGAACGATAACTACAGGGGGCCTCGGGTATGGCTACACCTTC
d_gene: TRBD2; abundance: -; j_gene: TRBJ2-7; v_gene: TRBV5-5; CDR3aa: CASSLQVASGRANEQYF; CDR3nt: TGTGCCAGCAGCTTGCAAGTGGCTAGCGGGAGAGCGAACGAGCAGTACTTC
d_gene: -; abundance: few; j_gene: TRBJ2-3; v_gene: TRBV12-3/TRBV12-4; CDR3aa: CASSEQGRGQYF; CDR3nt: TGTGCCAGCAGTGAGCAGGGGAGGGGGCAGTATTTT
d_gene: -; abundance: -; j_gene: TRBJ2-5; v_gene: TRBV7-9; CDR3aa: CASSPRTGVTTQYF; CDR3nt: TGTGCCAGCAGCCCAAGGACCGGGGTAACGACCCAGTACTTC
d_gene: -; abundance: -; j_gene: TRBJ2-1; v_gene: TRBV3-1; CDR3aa: CASSQGLTNEQFF; CDR3nt: TGTGCCAGCAGCCAAGGTTTGACGAACGAGCAGTTCTTC
d_gene: -; abundance: -; j_gene: TRBJ1-2; v_gene: TRBV5-1; CDR3aa: CASSLPSVTYGYTF; CDR3nt: TGCGCCAGCAGCCTCCCCTCAGTGACCTATGGCTACACCTTC
d_gene: TRBD1; abundance: few; j_gene: TRBJ2-3; v_gene: TRBV7-2; CDR3aa: CASKGALSTDTQYF; CDR3nt: TGTGCCAGCAAGGGGGCCCTTAGCACAGATACGCAGTATTTT
d_gene: -; abundance: -; j_gene: TRBJ2-5; v_gene: TRBV7-2; CDR3aa: CASSLGAGGRLETQYF; CDR3nt: TGTGCCAGCAGCTTAGGGGCCGGGGGGCGGTTGGAGACCCAGTACTTC
d_gene: -; abundance: few; j_gene: TRBJ2-1; v_gene: TRBV20-1; CDR3aa: CSSPPGGYNEQFF; CDR3nt: TGCAGCTCCCCCCCCGGTGGCTACAATGAGCAGTTCTTC
d_gene: TRBD1; abundance: few; j_gene: TRBJ2-5; v_gene: TRBV18; CDR3aa: CASSPDRDIPETQYF; CDR3nt: TGTGCCAGCTCACCAGACAGGGATATTCCAGAGACCCAGTACTTC
d_gene: -; abundance: few; j_gene: TRBJ1-1; v_gene: TRBV7-8; CDR3aa: CASSWYWDPNTEAFF; CDR3nt: TGTGCCAGCAGCTGGTATTGGGATCCGAACACTGAAGCTTTCTTT
d_gene: TRBD1; abundance: -; j_gene: TRBJ2-1; v_gene: TRBV18; CDR3aa: CASSPAGTGLNEQFF; CDR3nt: TGTGCCAGCTCACCAGCCGGGACAGGGCTCAATGAGCAGTTCTTC
d_gene: -; abundance: few; j_gene: TRBJ1-5; v_gene: TRBV20-1; CDR3aa: CSARAPGNQPQHF; CDR3nt: TGCAGTGCTAGAGCTCCGGGGAATCAGCCCCAGCATTTT
d_gene: TRBD1; abundance: many; j_gene: TRBJ1-2; v_gene: TRBV7-2; CDR3aa: CASSTFSTGAHYGYTF; CDR3nt: TGTGCCAGCAGCACTTTTTCTACAGGGGCTCACTATGGCTACACCTTC
d_gene: -; abundance: many; j_gene: TRBJ1-3; v_gene: TRBV7-2; CDR3aa: CASSRREPGNTIYF; CDR3nt: TGTGCCAGCAGCCGACGGGAGCCTGGAAACACCATATATTTT
d_gene: TRBD2; abundance: many; j_gene: TRBJ2-3; v_gene: TRBV7-2; CDR3aa: CASSSLAGASTDTQYF; CDR3nt: TGTGCCAGCAGCTCCTTAGCGGGAGCTTCCACAGATACGCAGTATTTT
d_gene: -; abundance: many; j_gene: TRBJ2-2; v_gene: TRBV27; CDR3aa: CASSFGATNTGELFF; CDR3nt: TGTGCCAGCAGTTTTGGAGCGACGAACACCGGGGAGCTGTTTTTT
d_gene: -; abundance: many; j_gene: TRBJ2-1; v_gene: TRBV7-2; CDR3aa: CASRPPPTNEQFF; CDR3nt: TGTGCCAGCAGGCCCCCCCCCACCAATGAGCAGTTCTTC
d_gene: -; abundance: -; j_gene: TRBJ1-2; v_gene: TRBV7-2; CDR3aa: CASSLRFVGYTF; CDR3nt: TGTGCCAGCAGCCTTAGATTTGTTGGCTACACCTTC
d_gene: TRBD1; abundance: many; j_gene: TRBJ2-1; v_gene: TRBV7-2; CDR3aa: CASSPRQGAYNEQFF; CDR3nt: TGTGCCAGCAGCCCCCGACAGGGGGCCTACAATGAGCAGTTCTTC
d_gene: -; abundance: -; j_gene: TRBJ2-6; v_gene: TRBV9; CDR3aa: CASSVTITRESGANVLTF; CDR3nt: TGTGCCAGCAGCGTAACCATCACGAGGGAGTCTGGGGCCAACGTCCTGACTTTC
d_gene: TRBD1; abundance: many; j_gene: TRBJ1-1; v_gene: TRBV7-2; CDR3aa: CASSRTGGDTEAFF; CDR3nt: TGTGCCAGCAGCCGGACAGGGGGCGACACTGAAGCTTTCTTT
d_gene: -; abundance: -; j_gene: TRBJ2-3; v_gene: TRBV9; CDR3aa: CASSVGGLVDTQYF; CDR3nt: TGTGCCAGCAGCGTAGGGGGACTGGTGGATACGCAGTATTTT
d_gene: -; abundance: -; j_gene: TRBJ1-5; v_gene: TRBV6-1; CDR3aa: CASSENTGPGQPQHF; CDR3nt: TGTGCCAGCAGTGAGAACACAGGGCCGGGTCAGCCCCAGCATTTT
d_gene: -; abundance: few; j_gene: TRBJ2-7; v_gene: TRBV11-1; CDR3aa: CASSFLSRPYEQYF; CDR3nt: TGTGCCAGCAGCTTTCTTTCGCGCCCCTACGAGCAGTACTTC
d_gene: TRBD2; abundance: -; j_gene: TRBJ2-7; v_gene: TRBV27; CDR3aa: CASETGGGTSGRRYEQYF; CDR3nt: TGTGCCAGCGAAACTGGGGGAGGGACTAGCGGGAGGAGGTACGAGCAGTACTTC
d_gene: TRBD2; abundance: -; j_gene: TRBJ2-3; v_gene: TRBV6-1; CDR3aa: CASSKGLAGDTQYF; CDR3nt: TGTGCCAGCAGTAAAGGACTAGCGGGAGATACGCAGTATTTT
d_gene: TRBD2; abundance: -; j_gene: TRBJ2-5; v_gene: TRBV11-3; CDR3aa: CASSLGGLAGEAQYF; CDR3nt: TGTGCCAGCAGCTTAGGGGGACTAGCGGGAGAGGCCCAGTACTTC
d_gene: TRBD1; abundance: many; j_gene: TRBJ1-5; v_gene: TRBV18; CDR3aa: CASSFAGQGSQPQHF; CDR3nt: TGTGCCAGCTCCTTTGCGGGACAGGGAAGTCAGCCCCAGCATTTT
d_gene: TRBD1; abundance: once; j_gene: TRBJ1-1; v_gene: TRBV29-1; CDR3aa: CSVEVPGQGLSEAFF; CDR3nt: TGCAGCGTTGAAGTTCCGGGACAGGGATTATCTGAAGCTTTCTTT
d_gene: -; abundance: many; j_gene: TRBJ1-1; v_gene: TRBV2; CDR3aa: CASSDDLGLNTEAFF; CDR3nt: TGTGCCAGCAGTGATGATCTGGGGCTGAACACTGAAGCTTTCTTT
d_gene: -; abundance: -; j_gene: TRBJ2-2; v_gene: TRBV6-2/TRBV6-3; CDR3aa: CASRPSSSGELFF; CDR3nt: TGTGCCAGCAGACCGAGTTCTTCCGGGGAGCTGTTTTTT
d_gene: -; abundance: once; j_gene: TRBJ2-3; v_gene: TRBV20-1; CDR3aa: CSRKALLYTQYF; CDR3nt: TGCAGTAGGAAGGCACTACTATATACGCAGTATTTT
d_gene: -; abundance: -; j_gene: TRBJ2-1; v_gene: TRBV11-2; CDR3aa: CASSLEFGRGIF; CDR3nt: -
d_gene: -; abundance: few; j_gene: TRBJ2-1; v_gene: TRBV6-1; CDR3aa: CAAKEGAVWDEQFF; CDR3nt: TGTGCCGCAAAGGAGGGTGCGGTTTGGGATGAGCAGTTCTTC
d_gene: -; abundance: -; j_gene: TRBJ1-2; v_gene: TRBV6-2/TRBV6-3; CDR3aa: CASSFTGPDGYTF; CDR3nt: TGTGCCAGCAGTTTTACAGGGCCTGATGGCTACACCTTC
d_gene: -; abundance: -; j_gene: TRBJ2-3; v_gene: TRBV27; CDR3aa: CASSSSPQGWQYF; CDR3nt: TGTGCCAGCAGTTCCTCCCCCCAGGGTTGGCAGTATTTT
d_gene: TRBD1; abundance: -; j_gene: TRBJ2-6; v_gene: TRBV7-3; CDR3aa: CASSRQGTSSGANVLTF; CDR3nt: TGTGCCAGCAGCAGACAGGGTACCAGCTCTGGGGCCAACGTCCTGACTTTC
d_gene: -; abundance: -; j_gene: TRBJ1-1; v_gene: TRBV19; CDR3aa: CASSIAQTLPEAFF; CDR3nt: TGTGCCAGTAGTATAGCGCAGACTCTGCCTGAAGCTTTCTTT
d_gene: -; abundance: -; j_gene: TRBJ1-2; v_gene: TRBV10-3; CDR3aa: CAISDQQGSFYGYTF; CDR3nt: TGTGCCATCAGTGATCAGCAGGGGTCCTTCTATGGCTACACCTTC